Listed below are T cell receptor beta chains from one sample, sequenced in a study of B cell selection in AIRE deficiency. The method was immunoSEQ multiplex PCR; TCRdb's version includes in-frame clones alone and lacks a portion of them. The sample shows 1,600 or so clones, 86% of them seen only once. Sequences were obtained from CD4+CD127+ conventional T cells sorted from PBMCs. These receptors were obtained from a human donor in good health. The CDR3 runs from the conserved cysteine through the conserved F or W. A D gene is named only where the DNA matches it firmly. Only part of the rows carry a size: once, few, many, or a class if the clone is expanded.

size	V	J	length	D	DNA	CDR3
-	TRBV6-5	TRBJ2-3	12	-	TGTGCCAGCAGTCCCCGAACAGATACGCAGTATTTT	CASSPRTDTQYF
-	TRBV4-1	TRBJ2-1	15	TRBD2	TGCGCCAGCAGCCGTATAGCGGGACCGTACAATGAGCAGTTCTTC	CASSRIAGPYNEQFF
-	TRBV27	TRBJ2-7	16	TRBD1	TGTGCCAGCAGTTCCGTCAGGACAGGAAAATTGTACGAGCAGTACTTC	CASSSVRTGKLYEQYF
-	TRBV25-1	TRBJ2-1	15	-	TGTGCCAGCAGAATCGGCGGGAATACGGCTAATGAGCAGTTCTTC	CASRIGGNTANEQFF
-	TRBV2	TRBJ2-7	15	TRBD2	TGTGCCAGCAGTGACCTTGCGGGAGGTTCGTACGAGCAGTACTTC	CASSDLAGGSYEQYF
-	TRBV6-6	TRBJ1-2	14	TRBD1	TGTGCCAGCAGGTTACCGGGACAGGGGCACGGCTACACCTTC	CASRLPGQGHGYTF
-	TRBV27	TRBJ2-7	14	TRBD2	TGTGCCAGCAGATGGACTAGCGGTTCCTACGAGCAGTACTTC	CASRWTSGSYEQYF
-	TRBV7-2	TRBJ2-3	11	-	TGTGCCAGCAGTCCCAGAGATACGCAGTATTTT	CASSPRDTQYF
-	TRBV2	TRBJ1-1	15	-	TGTGCCAGCAGTGAAGTGGGGACATCCAACTGGAAAGCTTTCTTT	CASSEVGTSNWKAFF
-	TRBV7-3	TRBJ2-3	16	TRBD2	TGTGCCAGCAGCTCCCGACTAGCGGGAAGCACAGATACGCAGTATTTT	CASSSRLAGSTDTQYF
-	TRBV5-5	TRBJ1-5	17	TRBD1	TGTGCCAGCAGCTTGTGGGCGACAGGGATATTCAATCAGCCCCAGCATTTT	CASSLWATGIFNQPQHF
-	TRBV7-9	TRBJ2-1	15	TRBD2	TGTGCCAGCCGCTTGACTAGCGGGAGGGCGAATGAGCAGTTCTTC	CASRLTSGRANEQFF
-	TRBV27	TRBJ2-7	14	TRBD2	TGTGCCAGCAGTTTGGGACTAGCGGGAGACGAGCAGTACTTC	CASSLGLAGDEQYF
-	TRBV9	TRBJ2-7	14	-	TGTGCCAGCAGCGCTTCCGGGACAAACTACGAGCAGTACTTC	CASSASGTNYEQYF
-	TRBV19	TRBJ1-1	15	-	TGTGCCAGTAGTATCGTAGGGACGCCGAACACTGAAGCTTTCTTT	CASSIVGTPNTEAFF
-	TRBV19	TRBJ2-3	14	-	TGTGCCAGTAGTTCGGACTATGGTTCAGGGACGCAGTATTTT	CASSSDYGSGTQYF
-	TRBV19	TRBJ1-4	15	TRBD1	TGTGCCAGTAGTGCCGACAGGGACCTCAATGAAAAACTGTTTTTT	CASSADRDLNEKLFF
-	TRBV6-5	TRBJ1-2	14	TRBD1	TGTGCCAGCGGCCGGGACAGGGGAGAATATGGCTACACCTTC	CASGRDRGEYGYTF
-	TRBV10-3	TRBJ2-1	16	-	TGTGCCATCAGTGGTCTCAAGACTGGACGCTACAATGAGCAGTTCTTC	CAISGLKTGRYNEQFF
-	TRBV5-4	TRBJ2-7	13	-	TGTGCCAGCAGCCCTAGAGGGCTCTACGAGCAGTACTTC	CASSPRGLYEQYF
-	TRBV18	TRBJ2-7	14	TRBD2	TGTGCCAGCTCACCACCGTCGATTAGCGGGAGTCTGTACTTC	CASSPPSISGSLYF
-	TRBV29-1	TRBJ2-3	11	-	TGCAGCGTTGGGGAGACTGATACGCAGTATTTT	CSVGETDTQYF
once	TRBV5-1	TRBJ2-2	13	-	TGCGCCAGCAGCTTGATGAACACCGGGGAGCTGTTTTTT	CASSLMNTGELFF